The clone carrying this T cell receptor (beta chain) was recorded only once. Clones were sequenced by immunoSEQ multiplex PCR, and TCRdb holds only the in-frame ones, with some missing. Among some 60,000 clones listed, roughly 92% were seen once. V gave up 6 bases and J gave up 3 bases; unmatched junction bases: 11. CDR3 length: 15 amino acids. Germline loops: CDR1 SGHTA, CDR2 FQGTGA. The data were obtained in a study of T cell changes during pregnancy in multiple sclerosis. The sequenced sample was peripheral blood, obtained in the first trimester of pregnancy. The rearrangement joins TRBV7-3 to TRBJ2-7; TRBD1 matches 7 bases. This receptor was identified in a female donor with multiple sclerosis, enrolled in a pregnancy study. CDR3 coding DNA: TGTGCCAGCAGACAAGGCCGGGACAGCTTCTACGAGCAGTACTTC. Translation: CASRQGRDSFYEQYF.